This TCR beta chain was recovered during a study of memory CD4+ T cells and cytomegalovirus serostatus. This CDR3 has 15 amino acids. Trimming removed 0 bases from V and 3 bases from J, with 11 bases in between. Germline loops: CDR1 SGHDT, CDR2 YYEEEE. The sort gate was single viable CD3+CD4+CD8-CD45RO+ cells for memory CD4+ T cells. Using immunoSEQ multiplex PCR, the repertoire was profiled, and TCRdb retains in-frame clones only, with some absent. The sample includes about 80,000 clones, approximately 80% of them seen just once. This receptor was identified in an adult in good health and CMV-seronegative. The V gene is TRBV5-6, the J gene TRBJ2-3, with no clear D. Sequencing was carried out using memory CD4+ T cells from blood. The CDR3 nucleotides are TGTGCCAGCAGCTTGGTTCAGGAAGTAACAGATACGCAGTATTTT. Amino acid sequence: CASSLVQEVTDTQYF.